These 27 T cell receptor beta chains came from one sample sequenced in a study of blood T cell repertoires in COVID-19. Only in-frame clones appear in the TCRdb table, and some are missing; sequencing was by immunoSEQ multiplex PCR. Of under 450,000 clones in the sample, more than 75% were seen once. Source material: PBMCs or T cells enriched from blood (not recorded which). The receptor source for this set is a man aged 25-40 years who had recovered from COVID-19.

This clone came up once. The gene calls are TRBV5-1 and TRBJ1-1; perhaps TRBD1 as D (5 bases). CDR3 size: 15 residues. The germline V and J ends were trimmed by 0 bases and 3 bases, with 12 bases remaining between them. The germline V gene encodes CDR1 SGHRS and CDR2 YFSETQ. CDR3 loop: CASSLGPGRDTEAFF. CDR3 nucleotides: TGCGCCAGCAGCTTGGGCCCAGGGAGGGACACTGAAGCTTTCTTT.

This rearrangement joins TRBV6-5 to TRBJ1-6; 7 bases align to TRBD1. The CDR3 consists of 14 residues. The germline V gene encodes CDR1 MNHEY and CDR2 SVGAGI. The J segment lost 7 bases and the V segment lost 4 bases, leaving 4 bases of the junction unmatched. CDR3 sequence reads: CASSLAGGNSPLHF. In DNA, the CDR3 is TGTGCCAGCAGTTTGGCAGGGGGAAATTCACCCCTCCACTTT.

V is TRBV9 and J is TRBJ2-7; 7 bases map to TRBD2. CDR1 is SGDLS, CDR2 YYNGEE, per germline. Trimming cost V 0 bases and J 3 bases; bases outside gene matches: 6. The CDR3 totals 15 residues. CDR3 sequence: CASSVAGGFSYEQYF. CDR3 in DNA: TGTGCCAGCAGCGTAGCGGGGGGTTTTAGCTACGAGCAGTACTTC.

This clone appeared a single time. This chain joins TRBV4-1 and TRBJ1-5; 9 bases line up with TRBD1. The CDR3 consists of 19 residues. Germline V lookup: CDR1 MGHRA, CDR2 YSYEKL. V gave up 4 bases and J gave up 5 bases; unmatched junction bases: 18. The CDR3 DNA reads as TGCGCCAGCAGCCTTAAGATCAATATCGGGACAGGGCACTATCAGCCCCAGCATTTT. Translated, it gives CASSLKINIGTGHYQPQHF.

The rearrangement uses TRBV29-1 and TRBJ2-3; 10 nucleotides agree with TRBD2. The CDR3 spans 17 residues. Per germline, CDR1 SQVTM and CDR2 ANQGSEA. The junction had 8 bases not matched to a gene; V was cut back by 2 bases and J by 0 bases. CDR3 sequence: CSVESHPSGGSTDTQYF. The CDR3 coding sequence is TGCAGCGTTGAATCCCATCCTAGCGGGGGAAGCACAGATACGCAGTATTTT.

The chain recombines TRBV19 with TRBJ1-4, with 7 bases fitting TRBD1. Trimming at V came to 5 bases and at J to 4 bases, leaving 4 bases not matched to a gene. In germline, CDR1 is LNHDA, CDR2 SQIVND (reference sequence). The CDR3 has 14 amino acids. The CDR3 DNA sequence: TGTGCCAGTAGTGTGGACAGGAGTAATGAAAAACTGTTTTTT. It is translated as CASSVDRSNEKLFF.

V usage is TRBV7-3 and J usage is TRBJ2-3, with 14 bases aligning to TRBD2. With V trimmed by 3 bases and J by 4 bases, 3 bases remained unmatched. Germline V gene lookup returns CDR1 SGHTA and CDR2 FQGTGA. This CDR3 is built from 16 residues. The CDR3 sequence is CASSLGLAGAPDTQYF. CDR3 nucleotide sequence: TGTGCCAGCAGCTTGGGACTAGCGGGGGCCCCAGATACGCAGTATTTT.

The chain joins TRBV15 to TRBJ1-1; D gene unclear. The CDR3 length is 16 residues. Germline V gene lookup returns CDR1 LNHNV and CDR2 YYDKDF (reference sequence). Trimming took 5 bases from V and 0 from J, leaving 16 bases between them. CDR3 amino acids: CATSSYRSPMNTEAFF. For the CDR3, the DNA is TGTGCCACCAGCTCTTATAGGAGCCCCATGAACACTGAAGCTTTCTTT.

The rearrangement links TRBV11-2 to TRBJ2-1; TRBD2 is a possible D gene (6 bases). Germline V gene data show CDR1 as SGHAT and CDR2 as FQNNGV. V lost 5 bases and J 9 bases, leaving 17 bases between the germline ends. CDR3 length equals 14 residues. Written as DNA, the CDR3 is TGTGCCAGCAGCCCCCCGGGGGTTGGCGCTGAGCAGTTCTTC. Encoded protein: CASSPPGVGAEQFF.

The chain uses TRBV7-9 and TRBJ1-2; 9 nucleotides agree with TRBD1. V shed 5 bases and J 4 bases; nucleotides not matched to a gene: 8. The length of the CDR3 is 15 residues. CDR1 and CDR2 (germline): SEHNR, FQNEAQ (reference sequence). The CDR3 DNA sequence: TGTGCCAGCAGCCCCCCGGGACAGGGAGCCTATGGCTACACCTTC. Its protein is CASSPPGQGAYGYTF.

The CDR3 nucleotides are TGTGCCAGCAGCTTCGCAGGGGGGAATCAGCCCCAGCATTTT. Encoded protein: CASSFAGGNQPQHF. The chain joins TRBV5-6 to TRBJ1-5; 7 bases map to TRBD1. With 2 bases clipped from V and 4 bases from J, the junction kept 3 bases outside the gene matches. CDR3 length equals 14 residues. CDR1 is SGHDT and CDR2 is YYEEEE in the germline V gene.

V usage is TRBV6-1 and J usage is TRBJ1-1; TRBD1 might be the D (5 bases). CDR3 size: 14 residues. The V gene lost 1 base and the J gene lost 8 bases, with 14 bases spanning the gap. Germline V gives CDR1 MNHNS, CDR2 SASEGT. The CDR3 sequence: CASSEEKRGREAFF. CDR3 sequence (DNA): TGTGCCAGCAGTGAAGAGAAAAGGGGCAGAGAAGCTTTCTTT.

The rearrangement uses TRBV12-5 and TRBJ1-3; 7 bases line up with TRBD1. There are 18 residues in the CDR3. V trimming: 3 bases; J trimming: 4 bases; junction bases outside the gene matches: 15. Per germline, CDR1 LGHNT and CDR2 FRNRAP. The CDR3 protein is CASGFSPSDRATGNTIYF. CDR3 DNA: TGTGCTAGTGGTTTCTCGCCCTCCGACAGGGCCACAGGAAACACCATATATTTT. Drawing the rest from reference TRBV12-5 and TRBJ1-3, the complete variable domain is DARVTQTPRHKVTEMGQEVTMRCQPILGHNTVFWYRQTMMQGLELLAYFRNRAPLDDSGMPKDRFSAEMPDATLATLKIQPSEPRDSAVYFCASGFSPSDRATGNTIYFGEGSWLTVV.

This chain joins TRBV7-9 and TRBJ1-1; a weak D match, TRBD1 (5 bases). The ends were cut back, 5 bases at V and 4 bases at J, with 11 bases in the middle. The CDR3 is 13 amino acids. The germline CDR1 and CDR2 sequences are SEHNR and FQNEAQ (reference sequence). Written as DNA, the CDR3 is TGTGCCAGCAGCCCCGACGGGGGCACTGAAGCTTTCTTT. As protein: CASSPDGGTEAFF.

The CDR3 region is CASSLSRDTEAFF. The CDR3 nucleotides are TGCGCCAGCAGCTTGAGCCGGGACACTGAAGCTTTCTTT. V usage is TRBV5-1 and J usage is TRBJ1-1; D remains unclear. CDR3 length equals 13 residues. The germline V gene has CDR1 SGHRS and CDR2 YFSETQ. Trimming left V 1 base short and J 3 bases short, with 7 bases between.

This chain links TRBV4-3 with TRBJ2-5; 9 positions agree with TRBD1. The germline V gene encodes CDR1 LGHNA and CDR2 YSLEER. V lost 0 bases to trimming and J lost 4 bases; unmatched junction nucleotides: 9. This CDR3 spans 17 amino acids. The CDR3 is CASSQDGIRGQGETQYF. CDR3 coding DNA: TGCGCCAGCAGCCAAGACGGAATCAGGGGACAGGGAGAGACCCAGTACTTC.

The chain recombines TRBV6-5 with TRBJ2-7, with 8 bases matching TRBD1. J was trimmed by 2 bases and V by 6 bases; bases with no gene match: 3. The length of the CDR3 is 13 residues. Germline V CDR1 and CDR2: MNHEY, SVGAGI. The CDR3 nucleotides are TGTGCCAGCAGGGGGACAGGTCCCTACGAGCAGTACTTC. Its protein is CASRGTGPYEQYF.

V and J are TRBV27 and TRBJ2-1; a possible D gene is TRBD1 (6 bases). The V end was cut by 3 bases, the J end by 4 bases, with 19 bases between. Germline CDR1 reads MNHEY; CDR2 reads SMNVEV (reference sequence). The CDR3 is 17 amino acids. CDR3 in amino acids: CASSFQPPGHLYNEQFF. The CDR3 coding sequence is TGTGCCAGCAGTTTCCAGCCACCGGGACACCTTTACAATGAGCAGTTCTTC.

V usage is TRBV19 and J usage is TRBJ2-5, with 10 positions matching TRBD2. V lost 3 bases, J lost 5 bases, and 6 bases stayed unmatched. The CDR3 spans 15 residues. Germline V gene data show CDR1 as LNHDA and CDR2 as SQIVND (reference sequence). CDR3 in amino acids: CASSMERGGWETQYF. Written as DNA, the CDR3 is TGTGCCAGTAGTATGGAGCGGGGGGGCTGGGAGACCCAGTACTTC.

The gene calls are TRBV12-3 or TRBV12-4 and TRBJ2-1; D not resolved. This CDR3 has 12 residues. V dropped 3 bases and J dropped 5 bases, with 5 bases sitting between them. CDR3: CASSLSDNEQFF. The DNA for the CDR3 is TGTGCCAGCAGTTTGAGTGACAATGAGCAGTTCTTC.

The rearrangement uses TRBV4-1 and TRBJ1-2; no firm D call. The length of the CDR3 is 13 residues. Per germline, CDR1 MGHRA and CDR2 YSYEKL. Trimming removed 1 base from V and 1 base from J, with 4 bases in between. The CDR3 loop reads CASSQVGNYGYTF. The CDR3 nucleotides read TGCGCCAGCAGCCAAGTCGGTAACTATGGCTACACCTTC.

CDR3 DNA sequence: TGTGCCAGCACCGGACAGGTGAACACTGAAGCTTTCTTT. Its translation: CASTGQVNTEAFF. V usage is TRBV2 and J usage is TRBJ1-1, with 7 positions matching TRBD1. Germline-derived CDR1 and CDR2 are SNHLY and FYNNEI. This CDR3 is built from 13 residues. J was trimmed by 0 bases and V by 7 bases; bases with no gene match: 2. The whole variable domain, remainder taken from reference TRBV2 and TRBJ1-1, is EPEVTQTPSHQVTQMGQEVILRCVPISNHLYFYWYRQILGQKVEFLVSFYNNEISEKSEIFDDQFSVERPDGSNFTLKIRSTKLEDSAMYFCASTGQVNTEAFFGQGTRLTVV.

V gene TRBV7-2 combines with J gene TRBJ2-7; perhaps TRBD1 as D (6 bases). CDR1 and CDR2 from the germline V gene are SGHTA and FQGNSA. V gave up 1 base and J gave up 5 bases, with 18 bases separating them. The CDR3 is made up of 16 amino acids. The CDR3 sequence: CASSLVEKGTHHEQYF. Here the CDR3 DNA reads TGTGCCAGCAGCTTAGTAGAAAAGGGGACACACCACGAGCAGTACTTC. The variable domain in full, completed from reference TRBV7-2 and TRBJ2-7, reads GAGVSQSPSNKVTEKGKDVELRCDPISGHTALYWYRQSLGQGLEFLIYFQGNSAPDKSGLPSDRFSAERTGGSVSTLTIQRTQQEDSAVYLCASSLVEKGTHHEQYFGPGTRLTVT.

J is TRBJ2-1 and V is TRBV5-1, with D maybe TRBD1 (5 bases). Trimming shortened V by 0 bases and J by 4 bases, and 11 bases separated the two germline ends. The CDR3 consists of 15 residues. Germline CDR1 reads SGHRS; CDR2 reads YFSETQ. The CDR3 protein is CASSLATTAYNEQFF. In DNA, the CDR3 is TGCGCCAGCAGCTTGGCGACGACAGCTTACAATGAGCAGTTCTTC.

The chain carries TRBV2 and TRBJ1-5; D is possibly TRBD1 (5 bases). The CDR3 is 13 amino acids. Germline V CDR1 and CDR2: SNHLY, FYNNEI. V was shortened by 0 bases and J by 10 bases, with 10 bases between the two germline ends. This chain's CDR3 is CASSEAGGGPQHF. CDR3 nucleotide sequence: TGTGCCAGCAGTGAAGCCGGGGGGGGTCCCCAGCATTTT.

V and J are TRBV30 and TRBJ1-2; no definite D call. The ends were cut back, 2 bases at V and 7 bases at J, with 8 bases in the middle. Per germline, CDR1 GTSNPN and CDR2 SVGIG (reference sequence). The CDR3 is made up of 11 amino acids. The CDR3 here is CAWSLGSGYTF. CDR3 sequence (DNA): TGTGCCTGGAGTCTTGGGAGTGGCTACACCTTC. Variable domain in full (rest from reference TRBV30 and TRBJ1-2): SQTIHQWPATLVQPVGSPLSLECTVEGTSNPNLYWYRQAAGRGLQLLFYSVGIGQISSEVPQNLSASRPQDRQFILSSKKLLLSDSGFYLCAWSLGSGYTFGSGTRLTVV.

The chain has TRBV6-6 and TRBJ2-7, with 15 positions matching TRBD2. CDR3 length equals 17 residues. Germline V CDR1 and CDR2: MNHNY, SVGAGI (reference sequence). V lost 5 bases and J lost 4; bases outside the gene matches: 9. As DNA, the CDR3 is TGTGCCAGCAGTCTAGGACTAGCGGGGGGGTCGGGTTACGAGCAGTACTTC. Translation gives CASSLGLAGGSGYEQYF.